The rows below give T cell receptor beta chains drawn from one sample of a study of immune cell composition in non-small cell lung cancer. Clones were sequenced by immunoSEQ multiplex PCR, and TCRdb holds only the in-frame ones, with some missing. The table includes 5,000 to 7,000 clones, 70% to 80% detected once. The sample comprised non-adjacent lung tissue. These receptors were taken from a human donor with non-small cell lung cancer. The CDR3 runs from the conserved cysteine through the conserved F or W. A D gene is named only where the DNA matches it firmly. Clone size is stated in some rows and not others, as once, few, many or a class when expanded.

d_call | cdr3_length | j_call | clone_size | v_call | cdr3_aa | cdr3_nt
- | 14 | TRBJ2-7 | - | TRBV28 | CASSPTGLPYEQYF | TGTGCCAGCAGTCCTACAGGGCTCCCCTACGAGCAGTACTTC
- | 14 | TRBJ1-2 | - | TRBV19 | CASSMGLREYGYTF | TGTGCCAGTAGTATGGGACTGCGGGAATATGGCTACACCTTC
- | 13 | TRBJ1-6 | - | TRBV30 | CAWGGAGRSPLHF | TGTGCCTGGGGGGGGGCAGGGAGATCACCCCTCCACTTT
- | 13 | TRBJ2-3 | - | TRBV6-1 | CASSVERGDTQYF | TGTGCCAGCAGCGTTGAAAGAGGTGATACGCAGTATTTT
- | 14 | TRBJ1-4 | - | TRBV5-1 | CASSSRTDSGKLFF | TGCGCCAGCAGCTCGAGGACAGATTCAGGGAAACTGTTTTTT
TRBD1 | 16 | TRBJ2-1 | few | TRBV2 | CASSDMDRVFNNEQFF | TGTGCCAGCAGCGATATGGACAGGGTTTTTAACAATGAGCAGTTCTTC
- | 14 | TRBJ1-1 | few | TRBV30 | CAWSVRTVNTEAFF | TGTGCCTGGAGTGTAAGGACAGTGAACACTGAAGCTTTCTTT
- | 15 | TRBJ2-7 | - | TRBV27 | CASSLDGIATYEQYF | TGTGCCAGCAGTTTGGACGGGATCGCCACCTACGAGCAGTACTTC
- | 11 | TRBJ1-2 | - | TRBV28 | CATIPLYGYTF | TGTGCCACCATTCCCCTATATGGCTACACCTTC
TRBD1 | 16 | TRBJ1-6 | - | TRBV18 | CASSPRTGSGNSPLHF | TGTGCCAGCTCACCACGGACAGGGTCGGGTAATTCACCCCTCCACTTT
- | 16 | TRBJ1-2 | - | TRBV9 | CASSAQGGDGYYGYTF | TGTGCCAGCAGCGCCCAGGGAGGGGACGGCTACTATGGCTACACCTTC
- | 14 | TRBJ1-1 | large | TRBV2 | CASSEELVGTEAFF | TGTGCCAGCAGTGAAGAACTAGTTGGGACTGAAGCTTTCTTT
TRBD1 | 13 | TRBJ2-7 | - | TRBV27 | CASSKQGAYEQYF | TGTGCCAGCAGTAAACAGGGGGCCTACGAGCAGTACTTC
- | 14 | TRBJ2-3 | - | TRBV6-1 | CASSVTDPRDTQYF | TGTGCCAGCAGTGTCACGGATCCCAGGGATACGCAGTATTTT
- | 15 | TRBJ1-5 | few | TRBV19 | CASYPRAQGNQPQHF | TGTGCCAGTTACCCCCGGGCCCAGGGTAATCAGCCCCAGCATTTT
- | 14 | TRBJ1-6 | once | TRBV4-1 | CASSQPGNNSPLHF | TGCGCCAGCAGCCAACCAGGGAACAATTCACCCCTCCACTTT
- | 14 | TRBJ1-2 | - | TRBV28 | CASIPQGRRHGYTF | TGTGCCAGCATTCCCCAGGGGCGACGGCATGGCTACACCTTC
TRBD2 | 13 | TRBJ2-3 | few | TRBV18 | CATINSGGDTQYF | TGTGCCACTATCAATTCGGGAGGGGATACGCAGTATTTT
TRBD2 | 18 | TRBJ2-5 | - | TRBV10-3 | CAISRPGTSGGAPETQYF | TGTGCCATCAGCCGTCCCGGGACTAGCGGGGGGGCCCCAGAGACCCAGTACTTC
- | 17 | TRBJ2-7 | - | TRBV5-1 | CASSLALQTGSSYEQYF | TGCGCCAGCAGCTTGGCGCTACAGACGGGAAGCTCCTACGAGCAGTACTTC
- | 16 | TRBJ2-5 | - | TRBV2 | CASSEGVEGVEETQYF | TGTGCCAGCAGTGAGGGAGTGGAGGGAGTCGAGGAGACCCAGTACTTC
- | 12 | TRBJ2-5 | - | TRBV6-6 | CASSYSSETQYF | TGTGCCAGCAGTTACTCGAGTGAGACCCAGTACTTC
- | 13 | TRBJ1-3 | - | TRBV6-1 | CASTRVSGNTIYF | TGTGCCAGCACGCGAGTTTCTGGAAACACCATATATTTT
- | 13 | TRBJ1-1 | - | TRBV11-2 | CASSSRRGTEAFF | TGTGCCAGCAGCTCCAGACGGGGCACTGAAGCTTTCTTT
TRBD2 | 15 | TRBJ2-1 | - | TRBV28 | CASSLLAGGNNEQFF | TGTGCCAGCAGTTTACTAGCGGGAGGGAACAATGAGCAGTTCTTC
- | 15 | TRBJ1-4 | - | TRBV5-4 | CASSSTPTGAEKLFF | TGTGCCAGCAGCTCCACCCCCACAGGAGCCGAAAAACTGTTTTTT
- | 16 | TRBJ2-1 | - | TRBV5-1 | CASSLSRRSSYNEQFF | TGCGCCAGCAGCTTGTCAAGGAGAAGCTCCTACAATGAGCAGTTCTTC
- | 11 | TRBJ1-2 | - | TRBV9 | CASSAADGYTF | TGTGCCAGCAGCGCTGCGGATGGCTACACCTTC
TRBD2 | 15 | TRBJ2-7 | medium-sized | TRBV9 | CASSLTASGGYEQYF | TGTGCCAGCAGCCTTACGGCTAGCGGGGGCTACGAGCAGTACTTC
- | 12 | TRBJ1-2 | - | TRBV2 | CASRGDMYGYTF | TGTGCCAGCAGGGGGGACATGTATGGCTACACCTTC
TRBD1 | 16 | TRBJ1-3 | - | TRBV6-1 | CASSGGTANSGNTIYF | TGTGCCAGCAGTGGTGGGACAGCAAACTCTGGAAACACCATATATTTT
TRBD1 | 14 | TRBJ2-7 | - | TRBV5-6 | CASSWDRSVYEQYF | TGTGCCAGCAGCTGGGACAGGAGTGTATACGAGCAGTACTTC
TRBD1 | 15 | TRBJ2-3 | once | TRBV18 | CASSPQGVWTDTQYF | TGTGCCAGCTCACCCCAGGGGGTATGGACAGATACGCAGTATTTT
TRBD1 | 16 | TRBJ2-7 | - | TRBV4-3 | CASSQDITGVPYEQYF | TGCGCCAGCAGCCAAGATATTACAGGGGTCCCCTACGAGCAGTACTTC
TRBD2 | 15 | TRBJ2-7 | - | TRBV28 | CASSTSGRSSYEQYF | TGTGCCAGCAGTACGAGCGGGAGAAGCTCCTACGAGCAGTACTTC
- | 14 | TRBJ2-7 | - | TRBV6-1 | CASRPGLDWDEQYF | TGTGCCAGCAGGCCGGGACTCGACTGGGACGAGCAGTACTTC
TRBD1 | 12 | TRBJ1-1 | - | TRBV18 | CASSLGTEKAFF | TGTGCCAGCTCACTTGGGACAGAAAAAGCTTTCTTT
TRBD1 | 15 | TRBJ1-6 | - | TRBV25-1 | CASSEDRGENSPLHF | TGTGCCAGCAGTGAAGACAGGGGCGAAAATTCACCCCTCCACTTT
TRBD2 | 15 | TRBJ2-5 | once | TRBV7-9 | CASSLVLAGQETQYF | TGTGCCAGCAGCTTAGTTTTAGCGGGCCAAGAGACCCAGTACTTC
- | 14 | TRBJ1-2 | - | TRBV27 | CASSLVAGNDGYTF | TGTGCCAGCAGTTTAGTTGCAGGGAACGATGGCTACACCTTC